This T cell receptor (beta chain) was recovered during a study of T-cell memory formation after mild COVID-19. Points from the study as a whole: Several responding clones turned up in pre-infection memory, indicating that cross-reactive memory may have taken part. Contracting clones, day 15 to 85, had balanced CD4/CD8, and later expanders favored CD4+.

The CDR3 spans 14 residues. As concerns this clonotype: Its antigen is currently unknown.

TCRdb passed the 5' RACE reads through MiXCR, listing each CDR3 protein once. The sample yields tens of thousands of distinct CDR3 sequences, 12% seen once. The chain uses TRBV21-1 and TRBJ1-1; TRBD1 was called by the table and not checked on the DNA. TRBV21-1 is a pseudogene. The TCR comes from a man aged 18 to 35 who had mild COVID-19 (a few samples of this study predate the infection). Cell type and time point are not known. The sample comprised PBMCs or a T cell subset sorted from them (not recorded which). The CDR3 region has the DNA TGTGCCAGCAGCACCCAGGCTGGGGGCACTGAAGCTTTCTTT. Its translation is CASSTQAGGTEAFF.